Sequencing of this TCR beta chain was carried out in a study of PD-L1 blockade in urothelial cancer. Study-wide context: When patients started atezolizumab in the mid-2010s, it was given at 1,200 mg intravenously every 3 weeks.

TCRdb keeps only in-frame clones here, not all; method: immunoSEQ multiplex PCR. The sample has some 49,000 clones, approximately 90% seen once. The germline V gene encodes CDR1 LGHNA and CDR2 YSLEER. J lost 9 bases, V lost 3 bases, and 8 bases had no gene match. The length of the CDR3 is 16 residues. The sequencing here drew on PBMCs, taken around atezolizumab (anti-PD-L1) treatment. V and J are TRBV4-3 and TRBJ1-6, with 10 bases that match TRBD1. This TCR was recovered from a man between 60 and 75 years old with urothelial cancer. The DNA for the CDR3 is TGCGCCAGCAGCCAGACAGGGGGCGCTTTTCTTTCACCCCTCCACTTT. Encoded protein: CASSQTGGAFLSPLHF.